A single sample is the source of the 19 T cell receptor beta chains below, sequenced in a study of blood T cell repertoires in COVID-19. Using immunoSEQ multiplex PCR, the repertoire was profiled, and TCRdb retains in-frame clones only, with some absent. The sample includes 300,000 or so clones, roughly 88% of them seen just once. Material for sequencing was peripheral blood. These receptors were taken from a woman aged 45-65 years with acute or convalescent COVID-19.

This rearrangement joins TRBV7-2 to TRBJ2-2; TRBD1 matches 9 bases. The CDR3 sequence is 13 residues long. Germline V gives CDR1 SGHTA, CDR2 FQGNSA. V dropped 5 bases and J dropped 13; count of bases not matched to a gene: 8. The CDR3 nucleotides read TGTGCCAGCAGCCCACCGGGACAGGGCGGGCTGTTTTTT. Amino acid sequence: CASSPPGQGGLFF.

The chain is built from TRBV27 and TRBJ2-3, with TRBD2 matching 12 bases. This CDR3 is built from 15 residues. The junction had 0 bases not matched to a gene; V was cut back by 0 bases and J by 5 bases. Germline CDR1 is MNHEY and CDR2 is SMNVEV (reference sequence). This CDR3 is CASSLSGLAGDTQYF. CDR3 DNA: TGTGCCAGCAGTTTATCGGGACTAGCGGGAGATACGCAGTATTTT.

In regard to this clone: Other DNA sequences from this sample encode an identical CDR3 as well. CDR3 protein: CATSRDRYEQYF. CDR3 sequence (DNA): TGTGCCACCAGCAGAGACAGATACGAGCAGTACTTC. V and J are TRBV15 and TRBJ2-7; no reliable D call. The germline V gene encodes CDR1 LNHNV and CDR2 YYDKDF (reference sequence). V lost 0 bases, J lost 4 bases, and 4 bases lay in between. The CDR3 runs 12 residues.

This clone has only a few counts. The chain carries TRBV27 and TRBJ1-5, with 8 bases fitting TRBD1. Trimming removed 5 bases from V and 7 bases from J; junction bases left unmatched: 19. The CDR3 sequence is 18 residues long. CDR1 is MNHEY and CDR2 is SMNVEV in the germline V gene (reference sequence). The CDR3 sequence is CASSPDPFLDRASQPQHF. As DNA, the CDR3 is TGTGCCAGCAGTCCAGACCCCTTTTTGGACAGGGCGTCCCAGCCCCAGCATTTT.

The chain links TRBV24-1 to TRBJ2-3; D gene ambiguous. Trimming took 2 bases from V and 4 from J, leaving 3 bases between them. CDR3 length: 12 residues. The germline CDR1 and CDR2 sequences are KGHDR and SFDVKD. The CDR3 is CATSDSPDTQYF. The DNA of the CDR3 is TGTGCCACCAGTGATTCTCCAGATACGCAGTATTTT.

V is TRBV28 and J is TRBJ2-2; no reliable D call. The V gene lost 1 base and the J gene lost 5 bases, with 8 bases spanning the gap. This CDR3 region has 14 residues. Germline V gene sequence: CDR1 MDHEN, CDR2 SYDVKM. The CDR3 DNA follows: TGTGCCAGCAGTTTATTTACTCCTACCGGGGAGCTGTTTTTT. Its protein product is CASSLFTPTGELFF.

This chain joins TRBV3-1 (or the pseudogene TRBV3-2) and TRBJ2-3; 10 bases align to TRBD2. The CDR3 covers 17 residues. CDR1 is LGHDT and CDR2 is YNNKEL in the germline V gene (reference sequence). The junction had 6 bases not matched to a gene; V was cut back by 1 base and J by 2 bases. The CDR3 nucleotides are TGTGCCAGCAGCCAAGTTATCACTAGCGGGACCACAGATACGCAGTATTTT. Translation gives CASSQVITSGTTDTQYF.

The chain has TRBV6-1 and TRBJ2-7; a weak D match, TRBD1 (6 bases). V lost 3 bases, J lost 5 bases, and 17 bases lay in between. CDR1 is MNHNS, CDR2 SASEGT, per germline. The CDR3 has 15 residues. CDR3 DNA sequence: TGTGCCAGCAGTGACGTGAGCATTTCAGGGGACGAGCAGTACTTC. This sequence encodes CASSDVSISGDEQYF.

The gene calls are TRBV5-1 and TRBJ1-3; the D gene is possibly TRBD1 (5 bases). V lost 4 bases and J lost 0, with 14 bases in between. The CDR3 covers 16 residues. Germline assignment: CDR1 SGHRS and CDR2 YFSETQ. The DNA for the CDR3 is TGCGCCAGCAGCAAACGACAGATGCTCTCTGGAAACACCATATATTTT. Its translation: CASSKRQMLSGNTIYF.

The gene calls are TRBV12-3 or TRBV12-4 and TRBJ2-3; 7 bases align to TRBD2. Trimming took 7 bases from V and 5 from J; bases not matched to a gene: 6. The CDR3 contains 13 residues. As DNA, the CDR3 is TGTGCCAGCACGGCGGGAGCTGGAGATACGCAGTATTTT. It specifies CASTAGAGDTQYF.

V is TRBV7-9 and J is TRBJ1-1; 7 nucleotides match TRBD1. CDR3 size: 14 residues. After removal of 1 base from V and 7 bases from J, the junction contained 6 bases not matched to a gene. From germline, CDR1 is SEHNR and CDR2 FQNEAQ (reference sequence). Here the CDR3 DNA reads TGTGCCAGCAGCTTAGGGGCAGGGGGTGTTGAAGCTTTCTTT. Translating it yields CASSLGAGGVEAFF.

This rearrangement joins TRBV5-1 to TRBJ1-4; D is ambiguous. The V gene lost 2 bases and the J gene lost 5 bases, with 7 bases spanning the gap. The CDR3 totals 13 residues. Germline lookup yields CDR1 SGHRS and CDR2 YFSETQ. CDR3 amino acids: CASSFSVNEKLFF. The CDR3 DNA reads as TGCGCCAGCAGCTTCTCGGTAAATGAAAAACTGTTTTTT. Looking up the rest from reference TRBV5-1 and TRBJ1-4 gives the full variable domain: KAGVTQTPRYLIKTRGQQVTLSCSPISGHRSVSWYQQTPGQGLQFLFEYFSETQRNKGNFPGRFSGRQFSNSRSEMNVSTLELGDSALYLCASSFSVNEKLFFGSGTQLSVL.

The gene calls are TRBV2 and TRBJ1-1; 8 bases match TRBD1. Germline CDR1 SNHLY, CDR2 FYNNEI. The CDR3 has 13 amino acids. With V trimmed by 6 bases and J by 1 base, 1 base remained unmatched. This chain's CDR3 is CASRGTGNTEAFF. CDR3 sequence (DNA): TGTGCCAGCAGGGGGACAGGGAACACTGAAGCTTTCTTT.

This chain links TRBV28 with TRBJ2-3; D is unresolved. Germline V CDR1 and CDR2: MDHEN, SYDVKM. V was shortened by 6 bases and J by 4 bases, with 14 bases between the two germline ends. This CDR3 comprises 14 residues. This CDR3 reads CASSYAQMADTQYF. The CDR3 region has the DNA TGTGCCAGCAGCTATGCCCAAATGGCAGATACGCAGTATTTT.

This clone occurred once. CDR3 nucleotides: TGCGCCAGCCGACTTACTAGCGGGAGTTACGAGCAGTACTTC. Its protein is CASRLTSGSYEQYF. This chain joins TRBV5-1 and TRBJ2-7, with TRBD2 matching 11 bases. Germline V gene lookup returns CDR1 SGHRS and CDR2 YFSETQ. V lost 7 bases to trimming and J lost 4 bases; unmatched junction nucleotides: 7. The CDR3 has 14 residues.

CDR3 region: CSASSGGLGEKLFF. The CDR3 bases are TGCAGCGCCTCCTCTGGGGGGTTGGGTGAAAAACTGTTTTTT. This chain uses TRBV29-1 with TRBJ1-4; D is possibly TRBD1 (5 bases). Trimming stripped 7 bases from V and 7 bases from J, with 19 bases between. Germline CDR1 is SQVTM and CDR2 is ANQGSEA. The CDR3 spans 14 residues.

This clone has only a few counts. The rearrangement joins TRBV5-1 to TRBJ2-7; D gene unclear. V was pared by 0 bases and J by 2 bases, with 15 bases between. The germline V gene has CDR1 SGHRS and CDR2 YFSETQ. CDR3 length: 16 residues. Written as DNA, the CDR3 is TGCGCCAGCAGCTTGGCATTCGACACCAGTACCTACGAGCAGTACTTC. Its translation is CASSLAFDTSTYEQYF.

The genes are TRBV5-1 and TRBJ2-1; 8 bases fit TRBD2. V was pared by 1 base and J by 0 bases, with 0 bases of the junction left unmatched. This CDR3 has 15 amino acids. The germline gives CDR1 SGHRS, CDR2 YFSETQ. CDR3 DNA sequence: TGCGCCAGCAGCTTGAGCGGGAGCTCCTACAATGAGCAGTTCTTC. Its translation: CASSLSGSSYNEQFF.

This clone came up once. This chain joins TRBV5-1 and TRBJ2-3; 11 nucleotides align to TRBD1. The length of the CDR3 is 16 residues. Germline loops: CDR1 SGHRS, CDR2 YFSETQ. The V gene end was trimmed by 6 bases and the J gene end by 8 bases; junction bases not matched to a gene: 14. CDR3 region: CASNQLPGQGVPTQYF. The CDR3 region has the DNA TGCGCCAGCAACCAACTCCCGGGACAGGGGGTCCCTACGCAGTATTTT.